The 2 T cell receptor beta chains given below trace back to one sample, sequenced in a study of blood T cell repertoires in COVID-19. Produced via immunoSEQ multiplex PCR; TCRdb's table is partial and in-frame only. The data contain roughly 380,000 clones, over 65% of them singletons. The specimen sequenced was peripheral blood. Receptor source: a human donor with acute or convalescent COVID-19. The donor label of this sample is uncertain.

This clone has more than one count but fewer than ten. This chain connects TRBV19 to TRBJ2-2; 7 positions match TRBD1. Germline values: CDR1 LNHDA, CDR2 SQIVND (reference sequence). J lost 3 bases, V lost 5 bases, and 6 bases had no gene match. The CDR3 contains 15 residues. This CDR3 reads CASSWGDRDTGELFF. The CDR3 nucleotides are TGTGCCAGTAGTTGGGGTGACAGGGACACCGGGGAGCTGTTTTTT.

CDR3 region: CSYKEGQGSDTEAFF. The CDR3 nucleotides read TGCAGCTACAAAGAGGGACAGGGGTCGGACACTGAAGCTTTCTTT. This chain links TRBV29-1 with TRBJ1-1, with 10 nucleotides matching TRBD1. Germline CDR1 reads SQVTM; CDR2 reads ANQGSEA. With V trimmed by 8 bases and J by 3 bases, 12 bases remained unmatched. This CDR3 contains 15 residues.